This TCR beta chain derives from a study of shared clonotypes between healthy human individuals. It was 200 to 250 ng DNA, 30,000 or so T cell genomes, that sorted-subset replicate PCRs used. The assay was immunoSEQ multiplex PCR, and TCRdb's table has in-frame clones only and misses some. The table has 2 million to 2.5 million clones, approximately 94% seen once. The donor population consisted of healthy HIV-negative adults with no recent acute infections or vaccinations. Germline CDR1 is MNHEY and CDR2 is SVGAGI. V was shortened by 1 base and J by 11 bases, with 12 bases between the two germline ends. The CDR3 runs to 13 residues. General observations from the study: Among several donors, roughly 5% of naive CD4 clonotypes were found in common.

This clone appeared once. No antigen is known for it. The chain carries TRBV6-5 and TRBJ1-5; no reliable D call. This receptor was obtained from a man aged 18 to 35 in good health. The sequencing input was naive CD4+ T cells sorted from blood. Subset noted: CD45RA+ positively selected. The CDR3 sequence is CASSYYPSKAQHF. CDR3 DNA sequence: TGTGCCAGCAGTTACTATCCCAGCAAGGCCCAGCATTTT.